Shown below are 18 T cell receptor beta chains from a single sample sequenced in a study of T cells in Graves' hyperthyroidism and ophthalmopathy. Amplified regions were TCR beta CDR3 sequences from RNA transcripts. RT-PCR in the first round (using the HTBI primer set) targeted the TCR CDR3. TCRdb itself ran the multiplex PCR reads through MiXCR, one entry per CDR3 protein. The table includes more than 350,000 distinct CDR3 sequences, more than 14% detected once. Input material: blood. The source of these receptors is a woman in her 30s with Graves' ophthalmopathy.

The sample holds many counts of this clonotype. The chain couples TRBV6-1 to TRBJ2-5; 12 bases are a match to TRBD2. V shed 7 bases, J shed 2 bases, and the junction held 8 bases outside the gene matches. Germline lookup yields CDR1 MNHNS and CDR2 SASEGT. The CDR3 runs to 16 residues. The CDR3 DNA follows: TGTGCCAGCACCCTGACTAGCGGGGGCCCTCAAGAGACCCAGTACTTC. Protein product: CASTLTSGGPQETQYF.

This clonotype was recorded at least ten times. The J gene is TRBJ2-3, the V gene TRBV7-2, with a weak D call TRBD2 (5 bases). Trimming removed 4 bases from V and 3 bases from J, with 11 bases in between. The CDR3 extends over 14 amino acids. CDR1 SGHTA and CDR2 FQGNSA come from the germline V gene. This chain's CDR3 is CASSSARGTDTQYF. The CDR3 nucleotides read TGTGCCAGCAGCTCCGCCCGGGGAACAGATACGCAGTATTTT.

This clonotype has at least ten counts. The rearrangement links TRBV24-1 to TRBJ2-7; D perhaps matches TRBD2 (6 bases). Germline CDR1 reads KGHDR; CDR2 reads SFDVKD. CDR3 length: 13 residues. V lost 7 bases to trimming and J lost 0 bases, with 9 bases between them. DNA of the CDR3: TGTGCCACCAGCGACGGGGGCTCCTACGAGCAGTACTTC. It encodes CATSDGGSYEQYF.

This clonotype was seen at least ten times. The chain joins TRBV7-2 to TRBJ2-3; D gene ambiguous. The CDR3 spans 13 residues. Germline V gene data show CDR1 as SGHTA and CDR2 as FQGNSA. The V end was cut by 2 bases, the J end by 0 bases, with 3 bases between. CDR3 amino acids: CASSLLSTDTQYF. The CDR3 bases are TGTGCCAGCAGCTTACTTAGCACAGATACGCAGTATTTT.

In this sample, this clonotype turned up many times. This sequence joins TRBV11-2 and TRBJ1-1; 7 nucleotides align to TRBD1. The CDR3 loop spans 16 amino acids. The V gene's germline CDR1 is SGHAT and CDR2 FQNNGV. Trimming cost V 4 bases and J 1 base; bases outside gene matches: 9. CDR3 DNA: TGTGCCAGCAGCTCGTTGCCCAGGGGGAAGAACACTGAAGCTTTCTTT. This codes for CASSSLPRGKNTEAFF.

This clonotype was found a few times. The chain recombines TRBV7-6 with TRBJ1-5, with 8 bases matching TRBD1. J was trimmed by 5 bases and V by 4 bases; bases with no gene match: 19. The CDR3 spans 19 residues. Germline CDR1 and CDR2: SGHVS and FNYEAQ. CDR3 sequence: CASSSTYNTGGGGDQPQHF. The CDR3 region has the DNA TGTGCCAGCAGCTCGACCTACAATACAGGGGGTGGGGGCGATCAGCCCCAGCATTTT.

This clonotype was recorded at least ten times. The chain joins TRBV12-3 or TRBV12-4 to TRBJ1-1; the D is unclear. CDR3 length: 13 residues. Trimming removed 6 bases from V and 1 base from J, with 9 bases in between. In DNA form, the CDR3 reads TGTGCCAGCAGGGAGACGGGGAACACTGAAGCTTTCTTT. It codes for CASRETGNTEAFF.

This clonotype was detected ten times or more. The chain carries TRBV12-3 or TRBV12-4 and TRBJ1-6; 11 positions match TRBD1. This CDR3 spans 16 amino acids. The trim removed 4 bases at V and 9 bases at J, leaving 8 bases unmatched. The CDR3 DNA reads TGTGCCAGCAGTTCTACGGACAGGGGGCTTGTTTCACCCCTCCACTTT. Translated, it gives CASSSTDRGLVSPLHF.

There are a few counts of this clonotype. The V gene is TRBV9, the J gene TRBJ2-2, with 11 nucleotides matching TRBD2. This CDR3 region has 16 residues. Germline-derived CDR1 and CDR2 are SGDLS and YYNGEE. The V segment lost 2 bases and the J segment 5 bases; nucleotides outside the gene matches: 5. CDR3: CASSVSGGDQTGELFF. The DNA for the CDR3 is TGTGCCAGCAGCGTTAGCGGGGGGGACCAAACCGGGGAGCTGTTTTTT.

The chain joins TRBV7-2 to TRBJ2-6; possible D gene TRBD2, 6 bases. The CDR3 length is 15 residues. Looked up from germline, CDR1 is SGHTA and CDR2 is FQGNSA. The CDR3: CATRRGSSGANVLTF. The CDR3 coding sequence is TGTGCAACCCGGCGGGGTTCCTCTGGGGCCAACGTCCTGACTTTC.

This clonotype showed up many times. V usage is TRBV2 and J usage is TRBJ1-3; no clear D. Trimming cost V 1 base and J 0 bases, with 7 bases left between them. The CDR3 runs to 15 residues. Germline loops: CDR1 SNHLY, CDR2 FYNNEI. The CDR3 coding sequence is TGTGCCAGCAGTGAAGGGCGAGCCTCTGGAAACACCATATATTTT. This codes for CASSEGRASGNTIYF.

The chain is built from TRBV7-8 and TRBJ2-5, with D tentatively TRBD2 (6 bases). CDR3 size: 12 residues. Germline lookup yields CDR1 SGHVS and CDR2 FQNEAQ. The V end lost 5 bases, the J end lost 14 bases, and 18 bases lay between the germline ends. Here the CDR3 DNA reads TGTGCCAGCAGCCCTCATTCGTGGGACTCCTACTTC. This codes for CASSPHSWDSYF.

J is TRBJ1-1 and V is TRBV28; 7 nucleotides align to TRBD1. Germline V gene lookup returns CDR1 MDHEN and CDR2 SYDVKM. V dropped 2 bases and J dropped 0; count of bases not matched to a gene: 12. The CDR3 is 18 residues long. The CDR3 bases are TGTGCCAGCAGTTTACCGCCTAAGGGGGCATGGTTGAACACTGAAGCTTTCTTT. It is translated as CASSLPPKGAWLNTEAFF.

This chain connects TRBV5-4 to TRBJ1-3; unclear D gene. Germline loops: CDR1 SGHNT, CDR2 YYREEE (reference sequence). Trimming left V 4 bases short and J 7 bases short, with 12 bases between. The CDR3 spans 13 residues. The CDR3 nucleotides are TGTGCCAGCAGCCAGGACGTGAGGAACACCATATATTTT. This sequence encodes CASSQDVRNTIYF.

Notes on this clonotype: This may arise from a read error, as a much more abundant clone is one base away. The gene calls are TRBV2 and TRBJ2-5; tentative D call: TRBD2 (6 bases). The CDR3 is 15 residues long. The germline V and J ends were trimmed by 8 bases and 5 bases, with 21 bases remaining between them. Germline-derived CDR1 and CDR2 are SNHLY and FYNNEI. For the CDR3, the DNA is TGTGCCAGCGCGTACCCGGGTGGGGGGAGCGAGACCCAGTACTTC. This gives the protein CASAYPGGGSETQYF.

The V call is TRBV11-3, the J call TRBJ1-5, with 7 bases matching TRBD1. V gave up 5 bases and J gave up 0 bases; unmatched junction bases: 4. Looked up from germline, CDR1 is SGHNT and CDR2 is YENEEA. The CDR3 loop spans 15 amino acids. DNA of the CDR3: TGTGCCAGCAGCGCGGGACAGACTAGCAATCAGCCCCAGCATTTT. It codes for CASSAGQTSNQPQHF.

This clonotype occurred many times. This rearrangement joins TRBV6-5 to TRBJ1-1; D gene ambiguous. Germline V lookup: CDR1 MNHEY, CDR2 SVGAGI. Trimming shortened V by 3 bases and J by 4 bases, and 6 bases separated the two germline ends. The CDR3 has 12 amino acids. The DNA of the CDR3 is TGTGCCAGCAGTTATGGCGGCACTGAAGCTTTCTTT. Protein: CASSYGGTEAFF.

This clonotype was detected ten times or more. The genes are TRBV4-1 and TRBJ2-7; 11 nucleotides agree with TRBD2. V was pared by 3 bases and J by 3 bases, with 10 bases of the junction left unmatched. The CDR3 spans 17 residues. Per the germline V gene, CDR1 is MGHRA and CDR2 is YSYEKL. CDR3 protein: CASSHPTGLAGGYEQYF. CDR3 DNA sequence: TGCGCCAGCAGCCATCCTACGGGGCTAGCGGGGGGCTACGAGCAGTACTTC.